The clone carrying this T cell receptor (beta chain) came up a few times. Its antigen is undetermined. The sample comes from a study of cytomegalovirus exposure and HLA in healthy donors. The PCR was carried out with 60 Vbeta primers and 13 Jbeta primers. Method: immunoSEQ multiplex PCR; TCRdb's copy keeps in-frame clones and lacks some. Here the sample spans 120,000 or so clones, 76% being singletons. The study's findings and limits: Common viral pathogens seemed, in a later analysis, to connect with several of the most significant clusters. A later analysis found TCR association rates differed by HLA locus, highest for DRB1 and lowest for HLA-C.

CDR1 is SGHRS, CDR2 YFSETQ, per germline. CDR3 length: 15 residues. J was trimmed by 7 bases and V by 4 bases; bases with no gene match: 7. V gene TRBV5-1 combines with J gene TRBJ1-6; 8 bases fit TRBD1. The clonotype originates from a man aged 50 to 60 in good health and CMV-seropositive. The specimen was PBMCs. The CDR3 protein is CASSPRQGQNSPLHF. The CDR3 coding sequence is TGCGCCAGCAGCCCAAGACAGGGGCAGAATTCACCCCTCCACTTT.